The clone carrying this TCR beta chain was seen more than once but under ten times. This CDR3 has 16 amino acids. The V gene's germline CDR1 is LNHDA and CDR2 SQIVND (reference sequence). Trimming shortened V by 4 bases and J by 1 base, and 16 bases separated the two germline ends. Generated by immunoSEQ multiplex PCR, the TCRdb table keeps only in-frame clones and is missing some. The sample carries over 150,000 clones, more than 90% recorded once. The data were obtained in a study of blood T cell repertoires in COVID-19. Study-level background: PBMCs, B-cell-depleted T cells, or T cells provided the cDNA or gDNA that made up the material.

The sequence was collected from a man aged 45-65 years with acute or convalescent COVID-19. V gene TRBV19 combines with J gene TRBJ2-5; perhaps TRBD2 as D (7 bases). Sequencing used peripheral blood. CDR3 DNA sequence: TGTGCCAGTAGTACTGTGAGTCGGGGGGCCCAAGAGACCCAGTACTTC. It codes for CASSTVSRGAQETQYF.